This T cell receptor beta chain was obtained from a study of T cell responses to AZD1222 COVID-19 vaccine. The study, taken as a whole, reports: Unmutated variant regions are reportedly targeted by nearly half of spike-specific TCRs.

As concerns this clone: Its cognate antigen is unknown.

V lost 8 bases to trimming and J lost 7 bases; unmatched junction nucleotides: 13. The V gene's germline CDR1 is SNHLY and CDR2 FYNNEI. This CDR3 has 14 amino acids. Only in-frame clones appear in the TCRdb table, and some are missing; sequencing was by immunoSEQ multiplex PCR. Of around 110,000 clones in the sample, 85% to 95% were seen once. The receptor comes from an adult in good health. The source was peripheral blood, collected on day 0 of AZD1222 vaccination. The chain links TRBV2 to TRBJ2-7; 8 nucleotides align to TRBD1. CDR3 region: CASGGQGAQGEQYF. The CDR3 DNA is TGTGCCAGCGGAGGGCAGGGGGCGCAGGGAGAGCAGTACTTC.